The 19 T cell receptor beta chains listed next were all sequenced from one sample in a study of blood T cell repertoires in COVID-19. Repertoires were generated with immunoSEQ multiplex PCR, while TCRdb's copy carries only in-frame clones and drops some. The table lists some 220,000 clones, over 80% of them singletons. Sequencing input: peripheral blood. Every receptor here comes from a woman aged 25 to 39 with COVID-19, enrolled during active disease.

This chain joins TRBV18 and TRBJ1-1; D is perhaps TRBD1 (5 bases). The CDR3 length is 14 residues. V gave up 2 bases and J gave up 3 bases, with 10 bases separating them. The germline V gene has CDR1 KGHSH and CDR2 LQKENI. The CDR3 bases are TGTGCCAGCTCACCAAAGGGAGGGGACACTGAAGCTTTCTTT. Protein product: CASSPKGGDTEAFF.

The V call is TRBV24-1, the J call TRBJ2-1; 10 bases agree with TRBD2. Unmatched junction bases numbered 5, after V lost 4 bases and J lost 6 bases. Looked up from germline, CDR1 is KGHDR and CDR2 is SFDVKD. The CDR3 runs 15 residues. For the CDR3, the DNA is TGTGCCACCAGTGAATCAGCGGGAGGGCTCAATGAGCAGTTCTTC. Translation gives CATSESAGGLNEQFF.

The rearrangement joins TRBV20-1 to TRBJ1-1; D is ambiguous. The V end was cut by 3 bases, the J end by 7 bases, with 12 bases between. The CDR3 loop spans 12 amino acids. Germline values: CDR1 DFQATT, CDR2 SNEGSKA (reference sequence). CDR3 nucleotides: TGCAGTGCTAGTTATGCCTTCGGTGAAGCTTTCTTT. It yields the protein CSASYAFGEAFF.

CDR3 nucleotides: TGTGCCAGCAGTGAAGATCTAGCATCAGAGGTAGAGACCCAGTACTTC. Its translation is CASSEDLASEVETQYF. The V gene is TRBV6-1, the J gene TRBJ2-5; the D gene is possibly TRBD2 (5 bases). Germline-derived CDR1 and CDR2 are MNHNS and SASEGT. This CDR3 contains 16 residues. The ends were cut back, 1 base at V and 4 bases at J, with 16 bases in the middle.

This rearrangement joins TRBV5-6 to TRBJ1-3, with 9 bases aligning to TRBD1. There are 17 residues in the CDR3. V gave up 3 bases and J gave up 0 bases; unmatched junction bases: 7. Germline-derived CDR1 and CDR2 are SGHDT and YYEEEE. As DNA, the CDR3 is TGTGCCAGCAGCTCTGGACAGGGGCGAAACTCTGGAAACACCATATATTTT. Amino acids: CASSSGQGRNSGNTIYF.

The genes are TRBV30 and TRBJ1-3; D ambiguous. Germline V gives CDR1 GTSNPN, CDR2 SVGIG (reference sequence). Trimming removed 2 bases at V and 0 bases at J, with 11 bases between. The CDR3 extends over 15 amino acids. CDR3 DNA: TGTGCCTGGAGTTCGACACTAGACTCTGGAAACACCATATATTTT. It yields the protein CAWSSTLDSGNTIYF.

The chain recombines TRBV28 with TRBJ1-5; 7 nucleotides align to TRBD1. Germline loops: CDR1 MDHEN, CDR2 SYDVKM. The V gene end was trimmed by 6 bases and the J gene end by 7 bases; junction bases not matched to a gene: 3. The length of the CDR3 is 12 residues. Here the CDR3 reads CASRQQGQPQHF. The CDR3 DNA follows: TGTGCCAGCAGACAACAGGGGCAGCCCCAGCATTTT.

This chain joins TRBV15 and TRBJ2-3; D not resolved. The CDR3 extends over 13 amino acids. V dropped 3 bases and J dropped 6 bases, with 10 bases sitting between them. Germline V gives CDR1 LNHNV, CDR2 YYDKDF (reference sequence). The CDR3 DNA is TGTGCCACCAGCAGCGACCCCGGGGATACGCAGTATTTT. This codes for CATSSDPGDTQYF.

This clone was picked up a small number of times. The CDR3 sequence is CASSGGTDSSYEQYF. DNA of the CDR3: TGTGCCAGCTCGGGCGGGACGGATTCCTCCTACGAGCAGTACTTC. J is TRBJ2-7 and V is TRBV18; a possible D gene is TRBD2 (6 bases). CDR3 length equals 15 residues. Germline V gene sequence: CDR1 KGHSH, CDR2 LQKENI. The V gene lost 6 bases and the J gene lost 0 bases, with 15 bases spanning the gap. The full variable domain, with the rest looked up from reference TRBV18 and TRBJ2-7, is NAGVMQNPRHLVRRRGQEARLRCSPMKGHSHVYWYRQLPEEGLKFMVYLQKENIIDESGMPKERFSAEFPKEGPSILRIQQVVRGDSAAYFCASSGGTDSSYEQYFGPGTRLTVT.

V is TRBV7-3 and J is TRBJ2-2, with 8 bases lining up with TRBD1. Losses at the gene ends were 5 bases for V and 1 base for J; bases not matched to a gene: 3. The CDR3 length is 15 residues. Germline CDR1 is SGHTA and CDR2 is FQGTGA. The CDR3 sequence is CASSTGQENTGELFF. CDR3 sequence (DNA): TGTGCCAGCAGCACGGGACAGGAGAACACCGGGGAGCTGTTTTTT.

The chain has TRBV5-4 and TRBJ2-2; TRBD1 aligns across 8 bases. The CDR3 length is 16 residues. Germline V gene data show CDR1 as SGHNT and CDR2 as YYREEE (reference sequence). Trimming removed 4 bases from V and 0 bases from J; junction bases left unmatched: 5. As DNA, the CDR3 is TGTGCCAGCAGCCCGGGACAGGCCGCGAACACCGGGGAGCTGTTTTTT. Amino acids: CASSPGQAANTGELFF.

The chain recombines TRBV7-3 with TRBJ2-1, with 7 bases aligning to TRBD1. The CDR3 has 16 amino acids. J gave up 8 bases and V 1 base, and 11 bases lay outside the gene matches. Germline assignment: CDR1 SGHTA and CDR2 FQGTGA. CDR3 nucleotides: TGTGCCAGCAGCTTAAGGGACAGACCCCTTTTAGATGAGCAGTTCTTC. It translates to CASSLRDRPLLDEQFF.

V and J are TRBV15 and TRBJ2-7, with D possibly being TRBD1 (6 bases). Between the trimmed V and J ends, which lost 1 base and 2 bases, there was a span of 12 bases. The CDR3 is 15 amino acids. CDR1 and CDR2 from the germline V gene are LNHNV and YYDKDF (reference sequence). The chain's CDR3 is CATSRGARGTYEQYF. CDR3 sequence (DNA): TGTGCCACCAGCAGAGGGGCCAGGGGTACCTACGAGCAGTACTTC.

This clone was found once. The chain couples TRBV7-2 to TRBJ2-5, with a weak D call TRBD2 (5 bases). The CDR3 spans 15 residues. Germline lookup yields CDR1 SGHTA and CDR2 FQGNSA. The V and J ends lost 5 bases and 7 bases respectively, with 20 bases between them. The CDR3 nucleotides are TGTGCCAGCAGCCCACTTATAGCGAACAGCGGGACCCAGTACTTC. It yields the protein CASSPLIANSGTQYF.

This clone has ten or more counts. The genes are TRBV9 and TRBJ1-1; D perhaps matches TRBD1 (5 bases). The CDR3 length is 16 residues. Between the trimmed V and J ends, which lost 0 bases and 0 bases, there was a span of 12 bases. Germline lookup yields CDR1 SGDLS and CDR2 YYNGEE. The CDR3 reads CASSVVTALMNTEAFF. The CDR3 coding sequence is TGTGCCAGCAGCGTAGTGACAGCTCTAATGAACACTGAAGCTTTCTTT.

The chain employs TRBV6-5 and TRBJ1-2, with a possible D match to TRBD1 (6 bases). The CDR3 runs to 13 residues. V lost 7 bases and J lost 7, with 16 bases in between. From germline, CDR1 is MNHEY and CDR2 SVGAGI. The CDR3 coding sequence is TGTGCCAGCACCCTAGGGGGGGGAAGTGGCTACACCTTC. Translation gives CASTLGGGSGYTF.

This clone has a handful of counts. V usage is TRBV3-1 (or the pseudogene TRBV3-2) and J usage is TRBJ1-3; D not certain. V lost 1 base and J 2 bases, leaving 3 bases between the germline ends. The CDR3 has 13 residues. The germline gives CDR1 LGHDT, CDR2 YNNKEL (reference sequence). The CDR3 DNA sequence: TGTGCCAGCAGCCAAGTCACTGGAAACACCATATATTTT. Translated: CASSQVTGNTIYF.

The chain carries TRBV9 and TRBJ2-7, with 8 positions matching TRBD1. The CDR3 has 15 residues. V gave up 4 bases and J gave up 6 bases; unmatched junction bases: 12. CDR1 and CDR2 (germline): SGDLS, YYNGEE. Here the CDR3 reads CASSLTDRGVGEQYF. CDR3 coding DNA: TGTGCCAGCAGCCTAACCGACAGGGGAGTCGGCGAGCAGTACTTC.

J is TRBJ2-1 and V is TRBV10-3; D possibly corresponds to TRBD1 (5 bases). V dropped 8 bases and J dropped 5 bases, with 16 bases sitting between them. The CDR3 covers 14 residues. Germline V gene sequence: CDR1 ENHRY, CDR2 SYGVKD. CDR3 coding DNA: TGTGCCATCCGGACGGACACCCTTAACAATGAGCAGTTCTTC. Translation: CAIRTDTLNNEQFF.